These 2 T cell receptor beta chains share one sample of origin, sequenced in a study of blood T cell repertoires in COVID-19. Assay: immunoSEQ multiplex PCR; the TCRdb copy retains only in-frame clones and omits some. The sample consists of fewer than 300,000 clones, around 90% of them appearing once. Sequences were obtained from PBMCs or T cells enriched from blood (not recorded which). The receptors stem from a woman aged 25 to 39 who had recovered from COVID-19.

This chain joins TRBV28 and TRBJ2-7, with D maybe TRBD2 (6 bases). Per germline, CDR1 MDHEN and CDR2 SYDVKM. Trimming shortened V by 5 bases and J by 0 bases, and 14 bases separated the two germline ends. CDR3 length equals 15 residues. For the CDR3, the DNA is TGTGCCAGCAGTACGGGGGACGTAAGCTCCTACGAGCAGTACTTC. Protein sequence: CASSTGDVSSYEQYF. Complete variable domain (other parts from reference TRBV28 and TRBJ2-7): DVKVTQSSRYLVKRTGEKVFLECVQDMDHENMFWYRQDPGLGLRLIYFSYDVKMKEKGDIPEGYSVSREKKERFSLILESASTNQTSMYLCASSTGDVSSYEQYFGPGTRLTVT.

J is TRBJ2-1 and V is TRBV7-9; TRBD2 aligns across 11 bases. The CDR3 covers 16 residues. The trim removed 0 bases at V and 5 bases at J, leaving 3 bases unmatched. In germline, CDR1 is SEHNR, CDR2 FQNEAQ (reference sequence). CDR3 sequence reads: CASSLALAGGDNEQFF. For the CDR3, the DNA is TGTGCCAGCAGCTTAGCTCTAGCGGGGGGAGACAATGAGCAGTTCTTC.